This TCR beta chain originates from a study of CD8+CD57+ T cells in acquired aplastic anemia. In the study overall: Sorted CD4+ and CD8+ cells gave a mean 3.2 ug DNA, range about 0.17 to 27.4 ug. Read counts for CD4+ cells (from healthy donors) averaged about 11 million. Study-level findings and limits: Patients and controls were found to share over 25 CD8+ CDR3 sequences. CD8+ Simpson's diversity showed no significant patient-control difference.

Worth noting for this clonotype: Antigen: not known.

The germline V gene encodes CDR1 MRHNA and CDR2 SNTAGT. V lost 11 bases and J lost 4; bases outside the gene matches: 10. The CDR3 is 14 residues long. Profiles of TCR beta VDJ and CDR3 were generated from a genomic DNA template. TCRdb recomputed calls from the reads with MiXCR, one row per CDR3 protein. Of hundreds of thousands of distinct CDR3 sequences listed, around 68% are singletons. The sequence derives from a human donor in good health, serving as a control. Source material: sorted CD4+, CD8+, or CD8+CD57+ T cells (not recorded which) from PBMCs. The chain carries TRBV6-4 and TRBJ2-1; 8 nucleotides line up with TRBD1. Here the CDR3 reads CAPGNRDRYNEQFF. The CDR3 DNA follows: TGTGCCCCGGGAAACCGGGACAGGTACAATGAGCAGTTCTTC.